The sequence of this T cell receptor (beta chain) was determined in a study of diagnostic markers for celiac disease (dated by TCRdb to 2018 to 2021). Data came from an Illumina MiSeq. With the reads reprocessed by TCRdb, a single entry stands for each CDR3 protein sequence and no DNA is reported. The record for this sample contains 3,600 or so distinct CDR3 sequences. The ten largest make up 9% to 10% of the sample. In regard to this clonotype: Its recognized antigen is unknown.

The CDR3 contains 14 residues, cysteine and phenylalanine counted. The record lacks a DNA sequence. Reading the germline V gene gives CDR1 SGHRS and CDR2 YFSETQ. The receptor was derived from a human donor. This table probably holds off-target reads from a library built for another chain. This chain joins TRBV5-1 to TRBJ2-5; TCRdb designates TRBD1, a call that cannot be tested without DNA. Sequencing was performed on either unsorted cells or a sorted T cell fraction (not recorded which). The CDR3 in this case is CASSFSGAGETQYF.